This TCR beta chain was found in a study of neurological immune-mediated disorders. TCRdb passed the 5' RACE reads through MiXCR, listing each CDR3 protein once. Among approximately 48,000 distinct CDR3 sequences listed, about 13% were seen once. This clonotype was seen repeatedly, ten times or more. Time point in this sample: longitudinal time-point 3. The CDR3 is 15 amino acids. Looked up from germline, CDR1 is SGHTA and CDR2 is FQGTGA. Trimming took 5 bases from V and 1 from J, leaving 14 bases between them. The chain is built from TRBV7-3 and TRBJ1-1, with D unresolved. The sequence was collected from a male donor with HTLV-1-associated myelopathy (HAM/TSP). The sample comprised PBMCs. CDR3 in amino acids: CASSPQAGRNTEAFF. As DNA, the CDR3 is TGTGCCAGCAGCCCCCAGGCGGGCAGGAACACTGAAGCTTTCTTT. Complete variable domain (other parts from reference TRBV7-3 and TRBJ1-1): GAGVSQTPSNKVTEKGKYVELRCDPISGHTALYWYRQSLGQGPEFLIYFQGTGAADDSGLPNDRFFAVRPEGSVSTLKIQRTERGDSAVYLCASSPQAGRNTEAFFGQGTRLTVV.